These 8 T cell receptor beta chains originate from one sample sequenced in a study of regulatory T cells in long-lasting Graves disease. Through Arm-PCR of CDR3 regions and iRepertoire HTBI primers, TCR beta libraries were built. A single record per CDR3 protein comes from TCRdb applying MiXCR to the multiplex PCR reads. The repertoire holds some 370,000 distinct CDR3 sequences, with 10% to 15% as singletons. Time point specified: newly diagnosed GD, antithyroid drugs for less than 3 months. PBMC-derived RNA was used for the TCR library. These data also featured in a second study, about T cells in Graves' hyperthyroidism and ophthalmopathy.

The input for sequencing was peripheral blood mononuclear cells (PBMCs), taken at new diagnosis, from a patient treated with antithyroid drugs. The receptors derive from a woman aged 18 to 35 with Graves disease.

This clonotype showed up many times. The V gene is TRBV4-3, the J gene TRBJ1-5; D not resolved. With 0 bases removed from V and 10 bases from J, the gap between germline ends came to 16 bases. Germline assignment: CDR1 LGHNA and CDR2 YSLEER. CDR3 length equals 15 residues. CDR3 protein: CASSQDLDGFSPQHF. CDR3 coding DNA: TGCGCCAGCAGCCAAGATCTTGACGGGTTCAGCCCCCAGCATTTT.

This clonotype was picked up many times. The chain links TRBV7-2 to TRBJ1-5; D possibly corresponds to TRBD1 (5 bases). V was clipped by 5 bases and J by 0 bases, with 11 bases between them. Looked up from germline, CDR1 is SGHTA and CDR2 is FQGNSA. This CDR3 has 15 amino acids. CDR3 in DNA: TGTGCCAGCAGCCCAGACAGATATAGCAATCAGCCCCAGCATTTT. It translates to CASSPDRYSNQPQHF.

This clonotype was detected ten times or more. V is TRBV30 and J is TRBJ2-2, with a tentative D call TRBD2 (6 bases). The V gene's germline CDR1 is GTSNPN and CDR2 SVGIG (reference sequence). This CDR3 has 16 amino acids. V shed 2 bases and J shed 0 bases, with 13 bases lying between them. The CDR3 nucleotides are TGTGCCTGGAGTTTATCGGGACTCACGAACACCGGGGAGCTGTTTTTT. Translation gives CAWSLSGLTNTGELFF.

This clonotype was seen ten or more times. The CDR3 region has the DNA TGTGCCAGCAGCTTACTCGGCCCGGAAAAACTGTTTTTT. This encodes CASSLLGPEKLFF. The chain uses TRBV11-2 and TRBJ1-4, with D uncertain. The V end was cut by 2 bases, the J end by 8 bases, with 9 bases between. CDR1 is SGHAT and CDR2 is FQNNGV in the germline V gene. CDR3 size: 13 residues.

This clonotype was seen repeatedly, ten times or more. The chain combines TRBV7-9 with TRBJ2-5, with 11 bases aligning to TRBD2. In germline, CDR1 is SEHNR, CDR2 FQNEAQ (reference sequence). The V and J ends lost 2 bases and 4 bases, in that order; junction bases with no gene match: 3. This CDR3 comprises 15 residues. The chain's CDR3 is CASSLPLAGVETQYF. The CDR3 coding sequence is TGTGCCAGCAGCTTACCACTAGCGGGAGTAGAGACCCAGTACTTC.

This clonotype came up many times. V usage is TRBV4-1 and J usage is TRBJ1-1, with D hard to call. The ends were cut back, 3 bases at V and 1 base at J, with 9 bases in the middle. The CDR3 has 14 residues. The germline V gene encodes CDR1 MGHRA and CDR2 YSYEKL. The DNA for the CDR3 is TGCGCCAGCAGCCATCAGCTCGGGAACACTGAAGCTTTCTTT. This gives the protein CASSHQLGNTEAFF.

The chain combines TRBV20-1 with TRBJ2-3, with 10 bases matching TRBD2. The length of the CDR3 is 19 residues. The junction had 12 bases not matched to a gene; V was cut back by 0 bases and J by 0 bases. Looked up from germline, CDR1 is DFQATT and CDR2 is SNEGSKA (reference sequence). CDR3 loop: CSARDRPPSGGSSTDTQYF. Written as DNA, the CDR3 is TGCAGTGCTAGAGATCGTCCCCCTAGCGGGGGCTCTAGCACAGATACGCAGTATTTT.

This clonotype was counted many times. The V and J genes are TRBV20-1 and TRBJ1-1; D is perhaps TRBD1 (6 bases). Germline CDR1 DFQATT, CDR2 SNEGSKA (reference sequence). Trimming left V 6 bases short and J 11 bases short, with 16 bases between. The CDR3 is 11 residues long. DNA of the CDR3: TGCAGTGCAGGGAACACAGGGTTCGCTTTCTTT. Amino acid sequence: CSAGNTGFAFF.